This T cell receptor (beta chain) is from a study of T cell changes during pregnancy in multiple sclerosis. Per the germline V gene, CDR1 is SGHRS and CDR2 is YFSETQ. The CDR3 runs 16 residues. V lost 4 bases, J lost 6 bases, and 14 bases stayed unmatched. The assay was immunoSEQ multiplex PCR, and TCRdb's table has in-frame clones only and misses some. Among approximately 21,000 clones listed, approximately 90% were seen once. This clone was counted once. The TCR originated in a female donor in good health, enrolled as a control in a pregnancy study. This chain uses TRBV5-1 with TRBJ2-3, with 7 positions matching TRBD2. Sample: CD8+ T cells from peripheral blood mononuclear cells, taken in the third trimester of pregnancy. The CDR3 coding sequence is TGCGCCAGCAGCCACGGGACTAACTCCCCTCTTGATACGCAGTATTTT. This encodes CASSHGTNSPLDTQYF.